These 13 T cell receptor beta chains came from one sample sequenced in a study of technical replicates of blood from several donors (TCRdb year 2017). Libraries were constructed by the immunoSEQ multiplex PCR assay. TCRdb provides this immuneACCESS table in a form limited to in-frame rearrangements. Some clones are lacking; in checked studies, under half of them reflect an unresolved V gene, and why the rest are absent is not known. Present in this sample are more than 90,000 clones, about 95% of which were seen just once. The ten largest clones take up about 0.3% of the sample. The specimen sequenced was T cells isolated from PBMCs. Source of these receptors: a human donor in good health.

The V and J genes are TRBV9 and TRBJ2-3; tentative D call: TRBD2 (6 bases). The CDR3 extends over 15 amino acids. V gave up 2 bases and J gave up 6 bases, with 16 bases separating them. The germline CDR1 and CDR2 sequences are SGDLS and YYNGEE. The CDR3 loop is CASSVVAAPGDTQYF. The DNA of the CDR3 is TGTGCCAGCAGCGTGGTAGCGGCCCCGGGGGATACGCAGTATTTT.

The CDR3 DNA follows: TGTGCCATCAGTGACAGGGACTATGGCTACACCTTC. Its translation: CAISDRDYGYTF. The chain recombines TRBV10-3 with TRBJ1-2; TRBD1 might be the D (5 bases). The CDR3 has 12 residues. CDR1 ENHRY and CDR2 SYGVKD come from the germline V gene. V was trimmed by 3 bases and J by 3 bases, leaving 5 bases between them.

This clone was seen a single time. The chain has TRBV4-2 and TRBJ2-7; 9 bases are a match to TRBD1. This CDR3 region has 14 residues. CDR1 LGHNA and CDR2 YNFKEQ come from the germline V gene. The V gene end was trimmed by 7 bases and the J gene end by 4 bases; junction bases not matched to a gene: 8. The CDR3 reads CASKTGTGIYEQYF. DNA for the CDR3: TGTGCCAGCAAAACTGGGACAGGGATATACGAGCAGTACTTC.

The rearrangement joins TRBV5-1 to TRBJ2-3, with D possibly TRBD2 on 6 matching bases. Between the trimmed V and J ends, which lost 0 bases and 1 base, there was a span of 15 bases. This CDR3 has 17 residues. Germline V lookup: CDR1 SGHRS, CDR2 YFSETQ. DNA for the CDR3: TGCGCCAGCAGCTTGGCCGGGGCGGGACGAGGCACAGATACGCAGTATTTT. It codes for CASSLAGAGRGTDTQYF. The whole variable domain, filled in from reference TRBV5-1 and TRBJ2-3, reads KAGVTQTPRYLIKTRGQQVTLSCSPISGHRSVSWYQQTPGQGLQFLFEYFSETQRNKGNFPGRFSGRQFSNSRSEMNVSTLELGDSALYLCASSLAGAGRGTDTQYFGPGTRLTVL.

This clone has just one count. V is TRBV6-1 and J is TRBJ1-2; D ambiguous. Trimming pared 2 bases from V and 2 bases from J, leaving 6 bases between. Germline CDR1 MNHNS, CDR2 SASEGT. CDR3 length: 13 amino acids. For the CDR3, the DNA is TGTGCCAGCAGTGAACGGGGAAACTATGGCTACACCTTC. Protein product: CASSERGNYGYTF.

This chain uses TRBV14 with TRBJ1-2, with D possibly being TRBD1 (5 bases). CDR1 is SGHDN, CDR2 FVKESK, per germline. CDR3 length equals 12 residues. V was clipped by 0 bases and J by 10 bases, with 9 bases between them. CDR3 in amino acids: CASSQDDSSYTF. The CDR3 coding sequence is TGTGCCAGCAGCCAAGACGACAGTTCCTACACCTTC.

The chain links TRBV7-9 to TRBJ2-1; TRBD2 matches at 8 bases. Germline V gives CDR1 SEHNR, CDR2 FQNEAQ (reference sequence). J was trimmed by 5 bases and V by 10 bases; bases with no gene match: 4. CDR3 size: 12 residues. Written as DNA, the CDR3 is TGTGCCAACGGAGCGGGAGACAATGAGCAGTTCTTC. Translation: CANGAGDNEQFF.

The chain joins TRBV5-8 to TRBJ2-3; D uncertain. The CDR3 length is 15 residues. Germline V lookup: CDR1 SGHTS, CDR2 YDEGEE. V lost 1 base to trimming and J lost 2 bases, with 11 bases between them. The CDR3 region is CASSLIRGPTDTQYF. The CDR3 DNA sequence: TGTGCCAGCAGCTTGATTCGCGGTCCCACAGATACGCAGTATTTT.

CDR3 protein: CASSYSSLYNEQFF. DNA of the CDR3: TGTGCCAGCAGTTACTCGTCTCTTTACAATGAGCAGTTCTTC. The chain couples TRBV6-5 to TRBJ2-1, with D unresolved. Germline-derived CDR1 and CDR2 are MNHEY and SVGAGI. The CDR3 runs 14 residues. Trimming took off 0 bases at V and 4 bases at J, with 7 bases between the two ends.

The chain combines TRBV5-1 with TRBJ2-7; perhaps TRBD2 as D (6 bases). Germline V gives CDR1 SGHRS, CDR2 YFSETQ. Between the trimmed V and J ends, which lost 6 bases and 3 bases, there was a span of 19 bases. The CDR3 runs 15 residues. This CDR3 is CASTFSLAEGYEQYF. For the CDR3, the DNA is TGCGCCAGCACCTTTTCTTTAGCGGAAGGCTACGAGCAGTACTTC.

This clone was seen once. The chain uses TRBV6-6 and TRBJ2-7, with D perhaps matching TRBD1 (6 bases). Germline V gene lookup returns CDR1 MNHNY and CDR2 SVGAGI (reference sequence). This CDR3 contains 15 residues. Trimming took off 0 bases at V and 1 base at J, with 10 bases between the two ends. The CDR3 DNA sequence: TGTGCCAGCAGTTACTCAGGGGACAAGTCCTACGAGCAGTACTTC. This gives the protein CASSYSGDKSYEQYF.

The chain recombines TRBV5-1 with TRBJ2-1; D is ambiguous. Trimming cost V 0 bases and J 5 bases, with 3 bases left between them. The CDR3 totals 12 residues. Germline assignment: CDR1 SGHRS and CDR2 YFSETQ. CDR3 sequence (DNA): TGCGCCAGCAGCTTGGCGGACAATGAGCAGTTCTTC. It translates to CASSLADNEQFF.

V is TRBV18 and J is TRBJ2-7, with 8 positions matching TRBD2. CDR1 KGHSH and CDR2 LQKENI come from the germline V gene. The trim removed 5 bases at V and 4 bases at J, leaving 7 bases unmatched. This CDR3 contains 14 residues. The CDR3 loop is CASSKSGSGYEQYF. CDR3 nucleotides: TGTGCCAGCTCAAAGAGCGGGAGCGGGTACGAGCAGTACTTC. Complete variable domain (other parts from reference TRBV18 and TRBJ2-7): NAGVMQNPRHLVRRRGQEARLRCSPMKGHSHVYWYRQLPEEGLKFMVYLQKENIIDESGMPKERFSAEFPKEGPSILRIQQVVRGDSAAYFCASSKSGSGYEQYFGPGTRLTVT.